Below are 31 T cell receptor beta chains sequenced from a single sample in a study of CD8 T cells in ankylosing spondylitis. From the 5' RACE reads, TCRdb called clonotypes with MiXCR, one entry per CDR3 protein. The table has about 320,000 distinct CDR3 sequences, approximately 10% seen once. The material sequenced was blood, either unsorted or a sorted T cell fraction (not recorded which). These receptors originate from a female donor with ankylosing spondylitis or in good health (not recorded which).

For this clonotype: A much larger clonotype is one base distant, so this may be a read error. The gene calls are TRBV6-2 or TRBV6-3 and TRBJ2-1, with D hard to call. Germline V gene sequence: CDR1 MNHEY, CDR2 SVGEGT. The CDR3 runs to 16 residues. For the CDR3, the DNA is TGTGCCAGCAGTTACTCTTTAGGTTATCGGTACAATGAGCATTTCTTC. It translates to CASSYSLGYRYNEHFF.

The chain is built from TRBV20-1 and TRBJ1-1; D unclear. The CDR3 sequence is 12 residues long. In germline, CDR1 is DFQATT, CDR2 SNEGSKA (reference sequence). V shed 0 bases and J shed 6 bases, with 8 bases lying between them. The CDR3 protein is CSARDRVSEAFF. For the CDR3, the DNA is TGCAGTGCTAGAGATCGGGTCTCTGAAGCTTTCTTT.

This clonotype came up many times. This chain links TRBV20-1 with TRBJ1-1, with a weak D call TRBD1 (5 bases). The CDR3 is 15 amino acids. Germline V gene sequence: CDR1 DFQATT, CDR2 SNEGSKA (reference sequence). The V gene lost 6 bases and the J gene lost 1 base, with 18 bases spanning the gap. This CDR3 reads CSATGLRAANTEAFF. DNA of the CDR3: TGCAGTGCCACGGGACTGCGGGCGGCGAACACTGAAGCTTTCTTT.

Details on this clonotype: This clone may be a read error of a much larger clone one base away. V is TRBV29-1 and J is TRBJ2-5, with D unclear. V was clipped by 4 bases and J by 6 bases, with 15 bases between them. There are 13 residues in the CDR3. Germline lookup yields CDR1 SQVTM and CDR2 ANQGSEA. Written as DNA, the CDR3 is TGCAGCGTTGCCCCTCGGCCAGAAAAGACCCAGTACTTC. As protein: CSVAPRPEKTQYF.

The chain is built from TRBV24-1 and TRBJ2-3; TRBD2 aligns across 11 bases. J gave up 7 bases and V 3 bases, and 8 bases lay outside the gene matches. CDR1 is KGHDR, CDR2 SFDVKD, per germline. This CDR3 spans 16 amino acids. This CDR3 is CATSDPTSGKGNTQYF. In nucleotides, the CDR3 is TGTGCCACCAGTGATCCGACTAGCGGGAAGGGAAATACGCAGTATTTT.

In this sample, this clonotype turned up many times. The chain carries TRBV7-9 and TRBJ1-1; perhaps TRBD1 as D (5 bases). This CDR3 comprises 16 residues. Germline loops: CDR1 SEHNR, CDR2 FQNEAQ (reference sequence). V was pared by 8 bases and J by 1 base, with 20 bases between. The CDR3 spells CASSKPRGFENTEAFF. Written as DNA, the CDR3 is TGTGCCAGCTCAAAACCGCGGGGGTTTGAGAACACTGAAGCTTTCTTT.

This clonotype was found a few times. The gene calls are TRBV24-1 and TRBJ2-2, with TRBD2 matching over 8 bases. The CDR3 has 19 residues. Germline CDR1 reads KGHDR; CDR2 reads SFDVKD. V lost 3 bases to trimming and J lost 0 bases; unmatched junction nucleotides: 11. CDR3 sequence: CATSDPQGAGGSNTGELFF. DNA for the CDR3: TGTGCCACCAGTGATCCTCAAGGGGCGGGAGGCTCGAACACCGGGGAGCTGTTTTTT.

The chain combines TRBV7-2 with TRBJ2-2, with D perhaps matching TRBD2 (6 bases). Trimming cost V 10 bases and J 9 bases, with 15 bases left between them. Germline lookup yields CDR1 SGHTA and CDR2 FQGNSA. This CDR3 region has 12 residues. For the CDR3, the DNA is TGTGCCACCCGCGGGGCCGGGAGGGAGCTGTTTTTT. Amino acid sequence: CATRGAGRELFF.

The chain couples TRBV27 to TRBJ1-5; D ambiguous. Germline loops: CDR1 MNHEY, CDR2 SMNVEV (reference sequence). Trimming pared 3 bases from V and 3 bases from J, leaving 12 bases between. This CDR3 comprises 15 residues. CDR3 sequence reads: CASSLEGRNNQPQHF. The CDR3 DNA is TGTGCCAGCAGTTTGGAGGGCCGTAACAATCAGCCCCAGCATTTT.

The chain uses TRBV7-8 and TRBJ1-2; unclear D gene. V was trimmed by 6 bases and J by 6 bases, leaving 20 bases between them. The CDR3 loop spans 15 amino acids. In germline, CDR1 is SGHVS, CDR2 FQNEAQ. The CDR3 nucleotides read TGTGCCAGCAGGGCCTCCAGGCTAAAGTCGGATGGCTACACCTTC. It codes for CASRASRLKSDGYTF.

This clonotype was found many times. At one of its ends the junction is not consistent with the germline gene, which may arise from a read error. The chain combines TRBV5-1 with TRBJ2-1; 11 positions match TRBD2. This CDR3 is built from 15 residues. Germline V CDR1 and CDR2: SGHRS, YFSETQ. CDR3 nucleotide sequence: TGTGCCAGCAGTTCAGGGACTAGCGGCCACAATGAGCAGTTCTTC. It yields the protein CASSSGTSGHNEQFF.

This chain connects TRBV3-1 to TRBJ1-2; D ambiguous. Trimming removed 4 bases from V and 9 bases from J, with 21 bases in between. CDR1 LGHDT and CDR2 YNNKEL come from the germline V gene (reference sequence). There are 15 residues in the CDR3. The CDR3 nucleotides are TGTGCCAGCAGCCCACTATCGGACGGATTCTGGAGCTACACCTTC. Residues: CASSPLSDGFWSYTF. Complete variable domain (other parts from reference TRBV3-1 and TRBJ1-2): DTAVSQTPKYLVTQMGNDKSIKCEQNLGHDTMYWYKQDSKKFLKIMFSYNNKELIINETVPNRFSPKSPDKAHLNLHINSLELGDSAVYFCASSPLSDGFWSYTFGSGTRLTVV.

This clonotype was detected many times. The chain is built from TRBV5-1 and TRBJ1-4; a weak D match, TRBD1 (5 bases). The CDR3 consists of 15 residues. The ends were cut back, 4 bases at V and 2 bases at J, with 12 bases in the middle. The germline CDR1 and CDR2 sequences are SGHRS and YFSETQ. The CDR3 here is CASSPSGGTNEKLFF. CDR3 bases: TGCGCCAGCAGCCCTTCGGGGGGGACTAATGAAAAACTGTTTTTT.

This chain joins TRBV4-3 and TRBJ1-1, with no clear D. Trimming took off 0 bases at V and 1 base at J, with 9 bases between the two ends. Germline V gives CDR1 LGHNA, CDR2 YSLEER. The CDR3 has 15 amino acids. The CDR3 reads CASSQEGMGNTEAFF. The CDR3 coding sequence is TGCGCCAGCAGCCAAGAAGGGATGGGGAACACTGAAGCTTTCTTT.

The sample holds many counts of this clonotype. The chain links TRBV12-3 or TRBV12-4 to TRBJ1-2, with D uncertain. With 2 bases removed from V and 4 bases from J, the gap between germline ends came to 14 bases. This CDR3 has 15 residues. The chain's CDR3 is CASSLRRVEGYGYTF. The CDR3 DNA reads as TGTGCCAGCAGTTTAAGGAGGGTTGAAGGCTATGGCTACACCTTC.

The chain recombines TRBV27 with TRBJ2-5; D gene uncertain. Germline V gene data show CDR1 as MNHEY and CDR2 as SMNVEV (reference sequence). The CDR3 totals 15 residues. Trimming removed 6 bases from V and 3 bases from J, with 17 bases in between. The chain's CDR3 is CASRPWGALKETQYF. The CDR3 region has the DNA TGTGCCAGCAGGCCTTGGGGTGCGTTGAAAGAGACCCAGTACTTC.

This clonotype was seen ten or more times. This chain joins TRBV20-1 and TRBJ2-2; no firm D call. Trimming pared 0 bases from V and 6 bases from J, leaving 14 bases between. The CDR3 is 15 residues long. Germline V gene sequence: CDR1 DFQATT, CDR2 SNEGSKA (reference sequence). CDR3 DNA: TGCAGTGCTAGAGATCCCTTTTCCGTGGCCGGGGAGCTGTTTTTT. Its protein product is CSARDPFSVAGELFF.

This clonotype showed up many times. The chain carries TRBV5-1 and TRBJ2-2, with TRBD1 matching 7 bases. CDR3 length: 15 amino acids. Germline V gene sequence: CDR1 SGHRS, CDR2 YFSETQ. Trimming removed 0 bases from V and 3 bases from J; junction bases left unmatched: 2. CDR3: CASSLEGQDTGELFF. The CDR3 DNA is TGCGCCAGCAGCTTGGAAGGACAGGACACCGGGGAGCTGTTTTTT.

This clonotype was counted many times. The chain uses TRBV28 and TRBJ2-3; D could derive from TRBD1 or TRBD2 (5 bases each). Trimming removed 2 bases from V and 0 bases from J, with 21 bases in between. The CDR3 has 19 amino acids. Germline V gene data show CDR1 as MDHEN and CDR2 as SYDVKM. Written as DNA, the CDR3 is TGTGCCAGCAGTTTACCTGGTTGGGGGTATTCCTCCAGCACAGATACGCAGTATTTT. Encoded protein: CASSLPGWGYSSSTDTQYF.

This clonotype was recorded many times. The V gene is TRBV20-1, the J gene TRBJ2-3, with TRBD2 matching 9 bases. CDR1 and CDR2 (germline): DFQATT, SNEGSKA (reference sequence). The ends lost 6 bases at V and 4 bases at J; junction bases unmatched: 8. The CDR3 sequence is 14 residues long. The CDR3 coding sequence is TGCAGTGCACCCGCGGCGGGAGGGTCAGATACGCAGTATTTT. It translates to CSAPAAGGSDTQYF.

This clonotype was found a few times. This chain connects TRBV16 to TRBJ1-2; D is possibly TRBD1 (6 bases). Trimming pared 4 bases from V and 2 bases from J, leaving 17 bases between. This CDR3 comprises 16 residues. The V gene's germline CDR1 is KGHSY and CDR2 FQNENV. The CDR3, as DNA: TGTGCCAGCAGCCCGGGGGACACCGAAAGAAACTATGGCTACACCTTC. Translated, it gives CASSPGDTERNYGYTF. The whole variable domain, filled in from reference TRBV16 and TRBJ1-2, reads GEEVAQTPKHLVRGEGQKAKLYCAPIKGHSYVFWYQQVLKNEFKFLISFQNENVFDETGMPKERFSAKCLPNSPCSLEIQATKLEDSAVYFCASSPGDTERNYGYTFGSGTRLTVV.

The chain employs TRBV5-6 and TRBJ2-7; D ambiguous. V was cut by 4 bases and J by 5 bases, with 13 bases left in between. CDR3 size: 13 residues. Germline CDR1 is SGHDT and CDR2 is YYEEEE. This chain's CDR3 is CASSLFGADEQYF. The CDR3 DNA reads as TGTGCCAGCAGCCTGTTCGGCGCGGACGAGCAGTACTTC.

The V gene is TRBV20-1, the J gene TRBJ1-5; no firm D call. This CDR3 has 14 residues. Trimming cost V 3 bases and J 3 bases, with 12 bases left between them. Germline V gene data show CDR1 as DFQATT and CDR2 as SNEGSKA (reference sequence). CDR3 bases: TGCAGTGCTAGGCCGGGCAGGTACAATCAGCCCCAGCATTTT. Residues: CSARPGRYNQPQHF.

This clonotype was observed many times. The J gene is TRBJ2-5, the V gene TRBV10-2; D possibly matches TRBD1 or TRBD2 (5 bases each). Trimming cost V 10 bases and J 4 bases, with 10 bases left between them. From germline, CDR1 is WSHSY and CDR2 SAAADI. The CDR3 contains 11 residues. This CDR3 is CATSGGETQYF. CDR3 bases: TGCGCCACGTCTGGGGGAGAGACCCAGTACTTC.

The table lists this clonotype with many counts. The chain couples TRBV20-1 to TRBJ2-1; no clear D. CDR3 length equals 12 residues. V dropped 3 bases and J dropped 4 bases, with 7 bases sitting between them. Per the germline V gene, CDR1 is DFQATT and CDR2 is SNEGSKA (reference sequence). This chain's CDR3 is CSASYGYNEQFF. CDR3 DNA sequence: TGCAGTGCTAGTTACGGTTACAATGAGCAGTTCTTC.

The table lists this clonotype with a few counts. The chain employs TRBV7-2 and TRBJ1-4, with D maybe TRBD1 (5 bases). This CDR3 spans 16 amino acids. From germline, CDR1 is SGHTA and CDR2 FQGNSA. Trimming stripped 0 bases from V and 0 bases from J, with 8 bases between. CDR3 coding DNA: TGTGCCAGCAGCTTAGCCGGGACTTCAACTAATGAAAAACTGTTTTTT. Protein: CASSLAGTSTNEKLFF.

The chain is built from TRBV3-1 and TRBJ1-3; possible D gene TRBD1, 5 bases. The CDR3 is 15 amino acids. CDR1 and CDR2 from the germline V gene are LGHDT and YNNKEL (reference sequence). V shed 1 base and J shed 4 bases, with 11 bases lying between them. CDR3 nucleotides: TGTGCCAGCAGCCAAGCGGGGGGTGGAGGAAACACCATATATTTT. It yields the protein CASSQAGGGGNTIYF. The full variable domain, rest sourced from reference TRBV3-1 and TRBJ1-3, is DTAVSQTPKYLVTQMGNDKSIKCEQNLGHDTMYWYKQDSKKFLKIMFSYNNKELIINETVPNRFSPKSPDKAHLNLHINSLELGDSAVYFCASSQAGGGGNTIYFGEGSWLTVV.

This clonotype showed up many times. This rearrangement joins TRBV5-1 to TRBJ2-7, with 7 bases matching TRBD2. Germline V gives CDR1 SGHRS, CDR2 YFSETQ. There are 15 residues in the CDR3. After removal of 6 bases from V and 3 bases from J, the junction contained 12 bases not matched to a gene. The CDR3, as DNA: TGCGCCAGCACCTATTACGCGGGAGATAACTACGAGCAGTACTTC. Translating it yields CASTYYAGDNYEQYF.

This CDR3 is CASSNPTGADTQYF. The CDR3 DNA reads TGTGCCAGCAGCAACCCTACAGGGGCAGATACGCAGTATTTT. The J gene is TRBJ2-3, the V gene TRBV9, with TRBD1 matching 7 bases. Looked up from germline, CDR1 is SGDLS and CDR2 is YYNGEE. This CDR3 has 14 residues. Trimming removed 4 bases from V and 4 bases from J; junction bases left unmatched: 6. The full variable domain, completed using reference TRBV9 and TRBJ2-3, is DSGVTQTPKHLITATGQRVTLRCSPRSGDLSVYWYQQSLDQGLQFLIQYYNGEERAKGNILERFSAQQFPDLHSELNLSSLELGDSALYFCASSNPTGADTQYFGPGTRLTVL.

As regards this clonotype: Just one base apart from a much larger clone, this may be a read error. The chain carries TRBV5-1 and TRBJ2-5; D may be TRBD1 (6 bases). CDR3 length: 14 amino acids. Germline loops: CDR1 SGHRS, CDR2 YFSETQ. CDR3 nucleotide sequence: TGCGCCAGCAGGAAGTCAAGGGGACAAGAGACCCAGTCCTTC. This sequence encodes CASRKSRGQETQSF.

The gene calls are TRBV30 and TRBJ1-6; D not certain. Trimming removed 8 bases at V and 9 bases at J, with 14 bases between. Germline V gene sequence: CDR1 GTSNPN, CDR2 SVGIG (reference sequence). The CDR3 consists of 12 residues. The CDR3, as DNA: TGTGCCCTATCCCCCCCGGGTTCACCCCTCCACTTT. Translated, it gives CALSPPGSPLHF.